These 18 T cell receptor beta chains came from one sample sequenced in a study of CD8 T cells in ankylosing spondylitis (dated by TCRdb to 2017 to 2019). Library preparation was by 5' RACE. The run used an Illumina HiSeq 2500. TCRdb reran the public reads through fastp at Q25 and MiXCR, keeping productive beta chains. Under each unique CDR3 protein, matching rows form one entry showing the most common genes and DNA. This sample has some 840,000 distinct CDR3 sequences in its table, and 12% of those were observed once. The ten largest account for approximately 0.46% of the sample. Paper-wide results and their limitations: Blood from ankylosing spondylitis patients appeared to be characterized by a TCR beta motif made up of about 8 highly homologous amino acid variants.

What these receptors recognize is not known. Sequenced: blood, either unsorted or a sorted T cell fraction (not recorded which). The receptors come from a male donor with ankylosing spondylitis.

This clonotype was seen many times. The V call is TRBV29-1, the J call TRBJ1-1, with 9 bases matching TRBD1. V was pared by 2 bases and J by 5 bases, with 6 bases of the junction left unmatched. This CDR3 region has 14 residues. Germline V CDR1 and CDR2: SQVTM, ANQGSEA. The CDR3 protein is CSVEFLTGGTEAFF. The CDR3 DNA reads TGCAGCGTTGAATTCCTGACAGGGGGGACTGAAGCTTTCTTT. Filled out from reference TRBV29-1 and TRBJ1-1, the complete variable domain reads SAVISQKPSRDICQRGTSLTIQCQVDSQVTMMFWYRQQPGQSLTLIATANQGSEATYESGFVIDKFPISRPNLTFSTLTVSNMSPEDSSIYLCSVEFLTGGTEAFFGQGTRLTVV.

The V call is TRBV20-1, the J call TRBJ2-2; D remains unclear. V dropped 6 bases and J dropped 1 base, with 12 bases sitting between them. From germline, CDR1 is DFQATT and CDR2 SNEGSKA (reference sequence). The CDR3 runs 14 residues. Written as DNA, the CDR3 is TGCAGTGCCCTCTGGACGGGGAACACCGGGGAGCTGTTTTTT. Translated: CSALWTGNTGELFF.

This chain connects TRBV6-5 to TRBJ1-2; no definite D call. V dropped 0 bases and J dropped 2 bases, with 7 bases sitting between them. This CDR3 is built from 14 residues. CDR1 and CDR2 from the germline V gene are MNHEY and SVGAGI. The CDR3, as DNA: TGTGCCAGCAGTTACTCGAGTCGGAACTATGGCTACACCTTC. The encoded protein is CASSYSSRNYGYTF.

CDR3 residues: CASSQEIWSGELFF. The CDR3 DNA sequence: TGCGCCAGCAGCCAAGAGATTTGGTCCGGGGAGCTGTTTTTT. The V and J genes are TRBV4-3 and TRBJ2-2; D unresolved. Germline CDR1 LGHNA, CDR2 YSLEER. V lost 0 bases to trimming and J lost 6 bases, with 8 bases between them. There are 14 residues in the CDR3.

The table lists this clonotype with a few counts. The chain couples TRBV7-3 to TRBJ2-2; the D gene is possibly TRBD2 (7 bases). The CDR3 runs to 15 residues. The V gene lost 4 bases and the J gene lost 4 bases, with 13 bases spanning the gap. In germline, CDR1 is SGHTA, CDR2 FQGTGA. CDR3 sequence: CASSSAGGLTGELFF. The CDR3 DNA reads as TGTGCCAGCAGCTCCGCCGGGGGGCTCACCGGGGAGCTGTTTTTT.

The gene calls are TRBV29-1 and TRBJ2-5; D not certain. The V and J ends lost 6 bases and 4 bases respectively, with 18 bases between them. This CDR3 region has 14 residues. The germline gives CDR1 SQVTM, CDR2 ANQGSEA. CDR3 amino acids: CSVTPRLLSETQYF. The CDR3 nucleotides read TGCAGCGTCACCCCCAGACTCCTCTCAGAGACCCAGTACTTC. The full variable domain, its missing parts supplied by reference TRBV29-1 and TRBJ2-5, is SAVISQKPSRDICQRGTSLTIQCQVDSQVTMMFWYRQQPGQSLTLIATANQGSEATYESGFVIDKFPISRPNLTFSTLTVSNMSPEDSSIYLCSVTPRLLSETQYFGPGTRLLVL.

This clonotype has more than one count but fewer than ten. The chain combines TRBV6-1 with TRBJ2-1; 8 positions agree with TRBD2. Per germline, CDR1 MNHNS and CDR2 SASEGT. Trimming removed 5 bases from V and 4 bases from J; junction bases left unmatched: 10. The CDR3 is 16 residues long. As DNA, the CDR3 is TGTGCCAGCAGTACATCCCGGAGACTAGCGTACAATGAGCAGTTCTTC. It specifies CASSTSRRLAYNEQFF.

The CDR3 protein is CAVHRTGGEQYF. The CDR3 nucleotides read TGTGCCGTCCACAGGACAGGCGGTGAGCAGTACTTC. This chain uses TRBV6-5 with TRBJ2-7; TRBD1 agrees at 7 bases. CDR1 and CDR2 (germline): MNHEY, SVGAGI. V dropped 11 bases and J dropped 7; count of bases not matched to a gene: 11. The CDR3 runs to 12 residues.

This clonotype was detected a few times. This chain links TRBV4-3 with TRBJ2-7; the match to TRBD2 covers 7 bases. CDR1 and CDR2 (germline): LGHNA, YSLEER. V shed 0 bases and J 3 bases; nucleotides not matched to a gene: 5. CDR3 size: 15 residues. CDR3 region: CASSQDLGLNYEQYF. The CDR3 nucleotides read TGCGCCAGCAGCCAAGACTTGGGACTAAACTACGAGCAGTACTTC.

This clonotype was seen a few times. The chain has TRBV20-1 and TRBJ2-6; D is ambiguous. V dropped 6 bases and J dropped 6 bases, with 12 bases sitting between them. This CDR3 is 13 amino acids long. CDR1 is DFQATT and CDR2 is SNEGSKA in the germline V gene (reference sequence). The CDR3 protein is CSATRPEANVLTF. The CDR3 bases are TGCAGTGCCACCCGTCCGGAGGCCAACGTCCTGACTTTC.

DNA for the CDR3: TGTGCCAGCAGTTTCGGTTCAGCGAGTAATGAAAAACTGTTTTTT. It is translated as CASSFGSASNEKLFF. This chain connects TRBV27 to TRBJ1-4; D is unresolved. The CDR3 is 15 residues long. Trimming stripped 3 bases from V and 4 bases from J, with 12 bases between. The germline CDR1 and CDR2 sequences are MNHEY and SMNVEV (reference sequence).

This clonotype appeared a few times. The chain links TRBV10-3 to TRBJ2-1; TRBD2 matches at 13 bases. CDR3 size: 13 residues. The trim removed 8 bases at V and 10 bases at J, leaving 5 bases unmatched. The V gene's germline CDR1 is ENHRY and CDR2 SYGVKD. The CDR3 sequence: CAIGLAGAREQFF. CDR3 coding DNA: TGTGCCATCGGACTAGCGGGAGCTCGCGAGCAGTTCTTC.

In its sample, this clonotype was seen many times. The V and J genes are TRBV9 and TRBJ2-1; perhaps TRBD1 as D (7 bases). Germline lookup yields CDR1 SGDLS and CDR2 YYNGEE. There are 15 residues in the CDR3. The V gene lost 4 bases and the J gene lost 3 bases, with 14 bases spanning the gap. CDR3 region: CASSPQGTYYNEQFF. In DNA, the CDR3 is TGTGCCAGCAGCCCACAGGGGACTTACTACAATGAGCAGTTCTTC.

The chain is built from TRBV5-5 and TRBJ1-5; a possible D gene is TRBD1 (5 bases). V was cut by 3 bases and J by 9 bases, with 25 bases left in between. CDR1 SGHKS and CDR2 YYEKEE come from the germline V gene (reference sequence). The CDR3 runs 17 residues. The CDR3 sequence is CASSSGVSGDDMWPQHF. The CDR3 DNA follows: TGTGCCAGCAGCTCTGGGGTGTCGGGGGATGATATGTGGCCCCAGCATTTT. Variable domain in full (rest from reference TRBV5-5 and TRBJ1-5): DAGVTQSPTHLIKTRGQQVTLRCSPISGHKSVSWYQQVLGQGPQFIFQYYEKEERGRGNFPDRFSARQFPNYSSELNVNALLLGDSALYLCASSSGVSGDDMWPQHFGDGTRLSIL.

This clonotype has a count of ten or more. The rearrangement uses TRBV7-3 and TRBJ1-1; D uncertain. Germline V lookup: CDR1 SGHTA, CDR2 FQGTGA. The V end was cut by 0 bases, the J end by 3 bases, with 5 bases between. The CDR3 has 13 amino acids. CDR3 protein: CASSLTPDTEAFF. The CDR3 bases are TGTGCCAGCAGCTTAACCCCCGACACTGAAGCTTTCTTT. The full variable domain, its missing parts supplied by reference TRBV7-3 and TRBJ1-1, is GAGVSQTPSNKVTEKGKYVELRCDPISGHTALYWYRQSLGQGPEFLIYFQGTGAADDSGLPNDRFFAVRPEGSVSTLKIQRTERGDSAVYLCASSLTPDTEAFFGQGTRLTVV.

The rearrangement links TRBV18 to TRBJ2-3; D gene ambiguous. The CDR3 runs 14 residues. V shed 0 bases and J shed 2 bases, with 6 bases lying between them. Germline CDR1 KGHSH, CDR2 LQKENI. The chain's CDR3 is CASSPPQVTDTQYF. The CDR3 bases are TGTGCCAGCTCACCACCGCAGGTCACAGATACGCAGTATTTT.

This clonotype occurred a few times. The chain recombines TRBV28 with TRBJ1-1; the D is unclear. V was pared by 4 bases and J by 1 base, with 13 bases between. The CDR3 loop spans 15 amino acids. CDR1 and CDR2 (germline): MDHEN, SYDVKM. CDR3 region: CASSSSAGSNTEAFF. The CDR3 DNA follows: TGTGCCAGCAGTTCCTCGGCAGGTTCGAACACTGAAGCTTTCTTT.

This clonotype came up a few times. V and J are TRBV4-2 and TRBJ2-1; 7 bases map to TRBD2. Germline CDR1 reads LGHNA; CDR2 reads YNFKEQ. Trimming at V came to 4 bases and at J to 5 bases, leaving 14 bases not matched to a gene. The CDR3 runs 17 residues. CDR3 coding DNA: TGTGCCAGCAGCCGCTACCGGGCACTAGCGAATGACAATGAGCAGTTCTTC. The encoded protein is CASSRYRALANDNEQFF.